This T cell receptor (beta chain) was identified in a study of shared clonotypes between healthy human individuals. The CDR3 has 15 amino acids. Germline V gene sequence: CDR1 SEHNR, CDR2 FQNEAQ (reference sequence). Losses at the gene ends were 2 bases for V and 2 bases for J; bases not matched to a gene: 6. Clones were read by immunoSEQ multiplex PCR, and TCRdb kept only the in-frame ones, dropping some. The sample contains about 2.1 million clones, 85% to 95% of which appear only once. Naive CD8 cells lacked CD45RO and underwent positive selection for CCR7, leaving out terminally differentiated effector memory CD45RA+ cells.

The sequencing input was naive CD8+ T cells from PBMCs. The clonotype comes from a man aged 18 to 29 in good health. Some clones in this sample may be carry-over from other donors' samples. The V and J genes are TRBV7-9 and TRBJ2-7, with 7 bases matching TRBD2. As DNA, the CDR3 is TGTGCCAGCAGCTTATGGCGGGAGCCAACCTACGAGCAGTACTTC. The encoded protein is CASSLWREPTYEQYF. Combining the CDR3 with reference TRBV7-9 and TRBJ2-7 gives the whole variable domain DTGVSQNPRHKITKRGQNVTFRCDPISEHNRLYWYRQTLGQGPEFLTYFQNEAQLEKSRLLSDRFSAERPKGSFSTLEIQRTEQGDSAMYLCASSLWREPTYEQYFGPGTRLTVT.